The 26 T cell receptor beta chains in this list originate from one sample, sequenced in a study of early T cells in non-severe SARS-CoV-2 infection. Via MiXCR, TCRdb re-called the 5' RACE reads, giving one row per CDR3 protein. The sample shows fewer than 110,000 distinct CDR3 sequences, approximately 12% of them seen only once. The specimen was whole blood. The receptors shown here come from an adult who was a healthcare worker with PCR-confirmed SARS-CoV-2 infection or an uninfected control (not recorded which).

At least ten counts were recorded for this clonotype. The rearrangement joins TRBV28 to TRBJ1-1; tentatively, D is TRBD1 (5 bases). This CDR3 has 14 residues. Trimming removed 3 bases at V and 6 bases at J, with 14 bases between. The V gene's germline CDR1 is MDHEN and CDR2 SYDVKM. The CDR3 bases are TGTGCCAGCAGTTTTCCCCTTTTGGGGCCTGAAGCTTTCTTT. This gives the protein CASSFPLLGPEAFF.

In its sample, this clonotype was seen once. V is TRBV29-1 and J is TRBJ2-5, with unresolved D. The CDR3 is 12 amino acids. V shed 4 bases and J shed 2 bases, with 8 bases lying between them. CDR1 is SQVTM, CDR2 ANQGSEA, per germline. CDR3 region: CSVVEPQETQYF. Written as DNA, the CDR3 is TGCAGCGTTGTGGAGCCTCAAGAGACCCAGTACTTC.

This clonotype was observed many times. The chain carries TRBV28 and TRBJ2-5, with a tentative D call TRBD1 (6 bases). Germline CDR1 is MDHEN and CDR2 is SYDVKM. The CDR3 length is 13 residues. With 6 bases removed from V and 5 bases from J, the gap between germline ends came to 13 bases. This CDR3 reads CASSRGAVETQYF. CDR3 coding DNA: TGTGCCAGCAGCAGGGGAGCGGTCGAGACCCAGTACTTC.

This chain's CDR3 is CATSTDLGDTQYF. The CDR3 bases are TGTGCCACCAGCACCGACTTAGGAGATACGCAGTATTTT. J is TRBJ2-3 and V is TRBV15; D gene ambiguous. Germline CDR1 LNHNV, CDR2 YYDKDF (reference sequence). Trimming left V 4 bases short and J 5 bases short, with 10 bases between. There are 13 residues in the CDR3.

This clonotype was seen at least ten times. This chain joins TRBV28 and TRBJ1-4, with 7 bases that match TRBD1. Germline V gene sequence: CDR1 MDHEN, CDR2 SYDVKM. The V gene end was trimmed by 1 base and the J gene end by 0 bases; junction bases not matched to a gene: 5. The CDR3 consists of 17 residues. In DNA form, the CDR3 reads TGTGCCAGCAGTTTATTAGGGACAGCTACAACTAATGAAAAACTGTTTTTT. This codes for CASSLLGTATTNEKLFF.

V is TRBV4-3 and J is TRBJ1-6, with TRBD1 as a possible D gene (5 bases). There are 16 residues in the CDR3. Per the germline V gene, CDR1 is LGHNA and CDR2 is YSLEER. The V end lost 0 bases, the J end lost 7 bases, and 13 bases lay between the germline ends. Here the CDR3 reads CASSQEVWGRNSPLHF. CDR3 bases: TGCGCCAGCAGCCAAGAAGTTTGGGGGAGGAATTCACCCCTCCACTTT.

The chain has TRBV20-1 and TRBJ1-4; D might be TRBD1 (5 bases). Trimming cost V 3 bases and J 3 bases, with 8 bases left between them. Germline V gene data show CDR1 as DFQATT and CDR2 as SNEGSKA (reference sequence). This CDR3 comprises 13 residues. The CDR3 reads CSARPGPNEKLFF. The DNA of the CDR3 is TGCAGTGCTAGGCCGGGACCTAATGAAAAACTGTTTTTT.

This clonotype was seen repeatedly, ten times or more. V gene TRBV5-1 combines with J gene TRBJ2-2; no definite D call. In germline, CDR1 is SGHRS, CDR2 YFSETQ. Trimming took 5 bases from V and 3 from J, leaving 11 bases between them. The CDR3 is made up of 14 amino acids. This chain's CDR3 is CASSSVSHTGELFF. In DNA form, the CDR3 reads TGCGCCAGCAGTTCCGTCTCACACACCGGGGAGCTGTTTTTT. Looking up the rest from reference TRBV5-1 and TRBJ2-2 gives the full variable domain: KAGVTQTPRYLIKTRGQQVTLSCSPISGHRSVSWYQQTPGQGLQFLFEYFSETQRNKGNFPGRFSGRQFSNSRSEMNVSTLELGDSALYLCASSSVSHTGELFFGEGSRLTVL.

This chain links TRBV7-9 with TRBJ2-1, with 9 bases lining up with TRBD2. V shed 4 bases and J 7 bases; nucleotides not matched to a gene: 8. The CDR3 sequence is 15 residues long. CDR1 SEHNR and CDR2 FQNEAQ come from the germline V gene (reference sequence). CDR3 sequence (DNA): TGTGCCAGCAGCTCCAGGGAGACTAGCGGTAATGAGCAGTTCTTC. It codes for CASSSRETSGNEQFF.

The chain links TRBV11-2 to TRBJ1-3, with D uncertain. CDR3 length: 17 residues. From germline, CDR1 is SGHAT and CDR2 FQNNGV. Between the trimmed V and J ends, which lost 8 bases and 0 bases, there was a span of 20 bases. The CDR3 region has the DNA TGTGCCAGCTACAACACGGTGGGATTCTTCTCTGGAAACACCATATATTTT. Translation gives CASYNTVGFFSGNTIYF. The whole variable domain, remainder taken from reference TRBV11-2 and TRBJ1-3, is EAGVAQSPRYKIIEKRQSVAFWCNPISGHATLYWYQQILGQGPKLLIQFQNNGVVDDSQLPKDRFSAERLKGVDSTLKIQPAKLEDSAVYLCASYNTVGFFSGNTIYFGEGSWLTVV.

This clonotype was counted ten times or more. V is TRBV25-1 and J is TRBJ2-7; 7 bases agree with TRBD1. J lost 7 bases, V lost 6 bases, and 9 bases had no gene match. Per the germline V gene, CDR1 is MGHDK and CDR2 is SYGVNS. The CDR3 totals 13 residues. The CDR3 DNA reads TGTGCCAGCAGGCCCGGGACAGAAGGAGAGCAGTACTTC. Its translation: CASRPGTEGEQYF.

The V and J genes are TRBV29-1 and TRBJ2-5, with D perhaps TRBD1 or TRBD2 (5 bases each). The CDR3 covers 12 residues. Trimming pared 7 bases from V and 5 bases from J, leaving 14 bases between. Per the germline V gene, CDR1 is SQVTM and CDR2 is ANQGSEA. CDR3 region: CSGGTAAETQYF. The DNA for the CDR3 is TGCAGCGGAGGGACGGCGGCGGAGACCCAGTACTTC.

This clonotype was seen only a few times. J is TRBJ2-1 and V is TRBV6-1, with 8 bases identical to TRBD2. In germline, CDR1 is MNHNS, CDR2 SASEGT. The CDR3 contains 15 residues. V shed 1 base, J shed 6 bases, and the junction held 5 bases outside the gene matches. CDR3 coding DNA: TGTGCCAGCAGTGAAGAAGCTGCGGGGGGCAATGAGCAGTTCTTC. This gives the protein CASSEEAAGGNEQFF.

This clonotype was counted a few times. This sequence joins TRBV24-1 and TRBJ2-3; D is unclear. V lost 9 bases and J lost 2, with 14 bases in between. The CDR3 contains 14 residues. Germline values: CDR1 KGHDR, CDR2 SFDVKD. CDR3 region: CATSIDQYTDTQYF. CDR3 nucleotide sequence: TGTGCCACCTCGATTGACCAGTACACAGATACGCAGTATTTT.

There are many counts of this clonotype. The genes are TRBV7-6 and TRBJ1-1; no definite D call. V lost 1 base and J 4 bases, leaving 13 bases between the germline ends. Germline assignment: CDR1 SGHVS and CDR2 FNYEAQ. The CDR3 sequence is 15 residues long. The CDR3 DNA reads as TGTGCCAGCAGCTTAGAGATTGGAGGGTCCACTGAAGCTTTCTTT. Residues: CASSLEIGGSTEAFF.

This clonotype has ten or more counts. This rearrangement joins TRBV12-3 or TRBV12-4 to TRBJ2-7, with a possible D match to TRBD2 (5 bases). The V and J ends lost 8 bases and 0 bases respectively, with 14 bases between them. CDR3 length: 14 amino acids. CDR3: CASAQSGSSYEQYF. CDR3 nucleotide sequence: TGTGCCAGCGCCCAGAGTGGGAGCTCCTACGAGCAGTACTTC.

This clonotype was counted a few times. The chain has TRBV28 and TRBJ2-6; D is perhaps TRBD1 (6 bases). V was shortened by 3 bases and J by 4 bases, with 13 bases between the two germline ends. CDR3 length: 16 residues. Germline lookup yields CDR1 MDHEN and CDR2 SYDVKM. Here the CDR3 DNA reads TGTGCCAGCAGTTTGGGGTTGGGGGCCGGGGCCAACGTCCTGACTTTC. Protein sequence: CASSLGLGAGANVLTF.

The CDR3 DNA sequence: TGTGCCAGCAGGCCTAGCGGGGGTCACAATGAGCAGTTCTTC. Amino acids: CASRPSGGHNEQFF. The chain uses TRBV28 and TRBJ2-1; 10 bases map to TRBD2. Germline CDR1 and CDR2: MDHEN and SYDVKM. The CDR3 consists of 14 residues. The V gene end was trimmed by 6 bases and the J gene end by 5 bases; junction bases not matched to a gene: 4.

This clonotype appeared many times. The V gene is TRBV7-9, the J gene TRBJ1-5, with D perhaps matching TRBD1 (6 bases). The CDR3 extends over 14 amino acids. V was shortened by 5 bases and J by 5 bases, with 13 bases between the two germline ends. Germline V gene data show CDR1 as SEHNR and CDR2 as FQNEAQ (reference sequence). The chain's CDR3 is CASSPKGGDQPQHF. Here the CDR3 DNA reads TGTGCCAGCAGCCCGAAAGGGGGGGATCAGCCCCAGCATTTT. The complete variable domain, with remaining parts taken from reference TRBV7-9 and TRBJ1-5, reads DTGVSQNPRHKITKRGQNVTFRCDPISEHNRLYWYRQTLGQGPEFLTYFQNEAQLEKSRLLSDRFSAERPKGSFSTLEIQRTEQGDSAMYLCASSPKGGDQPQHFGDGTRLSIL.

This clonotype was counted ten times or more. The chain joins TRBV30 to TRBJ2-1; TRBD1 aligns across 7 bases. Germline V gene data show CDR1 as GTSNPN and CDR2 as SVGIG (reference sequence). J was trimmed by 9 bases and V by 2 bases; bases with no gene match: 4. CDR3 length equals 12 residues. The chain's CDR3 is CAWSPSGGEQFF. CDR3 nucleotide sequence: TGTGCCTGGAGTCCGTCAGGGGGTGAGCAGTTCTTC.

The chain uses TRBV5-4 and TRBJ2-7; no clear D gene. The CDR3 contains 13 residues. CDR1 SGHNT and CDR2 YYREEE come from the germline V gene (reference sequence). V was cut by 4 bases and J by 1 base, with 9 bases left in between. The CDR3 DNA reads TGTGCCAGCAGCGGTCCCCAATCCTACGAGCAGTACTTC. This codes for CASSGPQSYEQYF.

This clonotype was seen ten or more times. The chain recombines TRBV20-1 with TRBJ1-2; maybe TRBD1 (6 bases). Trimming cost V 5 bases and J 4 bases, with 8 bases left between them. The CDR3 has 11 amino acids. The germline gives CDR1 DFQATT, CDR2 SNEGSKA (reference sequence). For the CDR3, the DNA is TGCAGTGCTGGGGACACCTATGGCTACACCTTC. It is translated as CSAGDTYGYTF.

The chain carries TRBV28 and TRBJ1-4; D might be TRBD1 (6 bases). With 2 bases removed from V and 7 bases from J, the gap between germline ends came to 11 bases. The CDR3 totals 14 residues. The V gene's germline CDR1 is MDHEN and CDR2 SYDVKM. The CDR3 is CASSLVQGSEKLFF. DNA of the CDR3: TGTGCCAGCAGTTTAGTACAGGGAAGTGAAAAACTGTTTTTT.

The V gene is TRBV6-2 or TRBV6-3, the J gene TRBJ2-3; 7 bases fit TRBD2. Germline CDR1 MNHEY, CDR2 SVGEGT. This CDR3 contains 14 residues. With V trimmed by 4 bases and J by 2 bases, 3 bases remained unmatched. The CDR3, as DNA: TGTGCCAGCAGTTCAAGCGGGAACACAGATACGCAGTATTTT. It codes for CASSSSGNTDTQYF.

The chain joins TRBV7-2 to TRBJ2-7; 7 nucleotides match TRBD2. The germline V gene has CDR1 SGHTA and CDR2 FQGNSA. The CDR3 is 14 amino acids. Trimming at V came to 5 bases and at J to 2 bases, leaving 6 bases not matched to a gene. Written as DNA, the CDR3 is TGTGCCAGCAGCCCATGGACTAGAGCCTACGAGCAGTACTTC. This encodes CASSPWTRAYEQYF.

This clonotype was detected a few times. This chain connects TRBV20-1 to TRBJ1-2; maybe TRBD1 (5 bases). CDR1 is DFQATT and CDR2 is SNEGSKA in the germline V gene (reference sequence). V was pared by 6 bases and J by 3 bases, with 11 bases between. The CDR3 has 12 amino acids. The CDR3 loop reads CSATWGDYGYTF. For the CDR3, the DNA is TGCAGTGCCACTTGGGGGGACTATGGCTACACCTTC.